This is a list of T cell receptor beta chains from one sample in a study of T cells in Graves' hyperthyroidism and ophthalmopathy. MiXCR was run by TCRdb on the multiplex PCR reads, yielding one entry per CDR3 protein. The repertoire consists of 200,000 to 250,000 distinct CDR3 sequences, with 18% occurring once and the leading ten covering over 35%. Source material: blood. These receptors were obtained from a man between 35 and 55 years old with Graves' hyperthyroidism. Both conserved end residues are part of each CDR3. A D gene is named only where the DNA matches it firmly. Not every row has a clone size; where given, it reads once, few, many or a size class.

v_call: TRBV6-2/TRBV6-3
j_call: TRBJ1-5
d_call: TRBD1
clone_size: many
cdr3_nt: TGTGCCAGCAGGGCGAATCCGGACAGGGGCCAGCCCCAGCATTTT
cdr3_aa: CASRANPDRGQPQHF

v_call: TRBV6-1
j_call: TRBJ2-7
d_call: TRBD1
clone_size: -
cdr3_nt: TGTGCCAGCAGCCCCGGACAGGCTGCCTACGAGCAGTACTTC
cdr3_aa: CASSPGQAAYEQYF

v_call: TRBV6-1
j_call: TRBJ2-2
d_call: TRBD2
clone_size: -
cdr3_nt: TGTGCCAGCAACCTAGCGGGGGGGCTGAGCGGGGAGCTGTTTTTT
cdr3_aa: CASNLAGGLSGELFF

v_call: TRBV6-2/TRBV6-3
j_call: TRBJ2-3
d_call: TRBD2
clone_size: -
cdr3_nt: TGTGCCAGCACCTTCGGACTAGCGGGAGCAGATATGCAGTATTTT
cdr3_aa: CASTFGLAGADMQYF

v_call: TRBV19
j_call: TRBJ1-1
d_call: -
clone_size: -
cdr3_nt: TGTGCCAGTAGTAATAGGGCAGCGGACACTGAAGCTTTCTTT
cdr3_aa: CASSNRAADTEAFF

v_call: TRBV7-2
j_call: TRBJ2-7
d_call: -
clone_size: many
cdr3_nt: TGTGCCAGCAGCACGGGTTACTACGAGCAGTACTTC
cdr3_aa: CASSTGYYEQYF

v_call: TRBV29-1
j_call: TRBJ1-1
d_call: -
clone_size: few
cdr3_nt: TGCAGCGCCTGTGAAGGGGAAGGGACTGAAGCTTTCTTT
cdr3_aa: CSACEGEGTEAFF

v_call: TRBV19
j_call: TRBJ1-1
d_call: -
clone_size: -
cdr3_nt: TGTGCCAGTGTCAAGGGGCTGAACACTGAAGCTTTCTTT
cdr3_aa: CASVKGLNTEAFF

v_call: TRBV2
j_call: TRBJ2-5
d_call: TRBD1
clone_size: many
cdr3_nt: TGTGCCAGCAGTGCCGGGACAGGGGGCCAAGAGACCCAGTACTTC
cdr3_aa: CASSAGTGGQETQYF

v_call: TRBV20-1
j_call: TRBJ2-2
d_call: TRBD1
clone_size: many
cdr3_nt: TGCAGTGCTAGAGATAGGGGACAGCTCCGGGTCGGGGAGCTGTTTTTT
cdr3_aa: CSARDRGQLRVGELFF

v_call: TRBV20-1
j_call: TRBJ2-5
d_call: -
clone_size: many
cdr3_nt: TGCAGTGCTAGAACGGAGGACTGGACCCGAATAGGTGGAGAGACCCAGTACTTC
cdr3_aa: CSARTEDWTRIGGETQYF

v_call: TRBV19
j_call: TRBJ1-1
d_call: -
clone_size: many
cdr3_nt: TGTGCCAGTAGTGCGGCCGGACTGTTGAACACTGAAGCTTTCTTT
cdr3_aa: CASSAAGLLNTEAFF

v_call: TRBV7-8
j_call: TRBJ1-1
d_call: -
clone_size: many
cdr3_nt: TGTGCCAGCAGCCGAATAAAGGGACCGAACACTGATGGAGCTTTCTTT
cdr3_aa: CASSRIKGPNTDGAFF

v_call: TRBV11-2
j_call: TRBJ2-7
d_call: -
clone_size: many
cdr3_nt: TGTGCCAGCAGCTTCCTCACGACAACCCTAATAGACGAGCAGTACTTC
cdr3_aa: CASSFLTTTLIDEQYF

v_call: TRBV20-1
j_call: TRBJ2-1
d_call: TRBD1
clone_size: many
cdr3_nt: TGCAGTGCTAGAGATCCGAGACAGGGCCATAATGAGCAGTTCTTC
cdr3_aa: CSARDPRQGHNEQFF